This T cell receptor (beta chain) was observed in a study of OX40 agonist ivuxolimab in advanced cancers. Study-wide context: Ivuxolimab, an antibody that agonizes OX40 (CD134), was administered to the patients.

Profiled with immunoSEQ multiplex PCR; TCRdb holds only in-frame clones, not every one. The table has some 51,000 clones, around 90% seen once. This CDR3 has 15 amino acids. Per germline, CDR1 LNHDA and CDR2 SQIVND (reference sequence). V gave up 0 bases and J gave up 2 bases, with 8 bases separating them. The sequence was collected from an adult with an advanced solid tumor such as melanoma, head and neck, liver or kidney cancer. The source was CD4+ or CD8+ T cells sorted from blood, collected in a trial of the OX40 agonist ivuxolimab. The chain joins TRBV19 to TRBJ2-1; the D call may be TRBD1 or TRBD2 (5 bases each). CDR3 amino acids: CASSIDGGPYNEQFF. The CDR3, as DNA: TGTGCCAGTAGTATAGATGGGGGACCCTACAATGAGCAGTTCTTC.